These T cell receptor beta chains were read from a single sample in a study of monozygotic twins with inflammatory bowel disease. TCRdb reprocessed the 5' RACE reads and stores each CDR3 protein as one record, lacking DNA. The sample table sets out 150,000 to 200,000 distinct CDR3 sequences. The specimen was blood. The receptors were gathered from a human donor with ulcerative colitis or Crohn's disease, or a healthy co-twin of an affected twin (not recorded which). CDR3s include the opening cysteine and the closing phenylalanine or tryptophan. The order of the fields is J gene, V gene, CDR3 protein.

>TRBJ1-5|TRBV12-3/TRBV12-4
CASSLAAAGGNQPQHF
>TRBJ1-5|TRBV20-1
CSAGGTGQPQHF
>TRBJ1-1|TRBV29-1
CSVEDRDSVTEAFF
>TRBJ2-7|TRBV6-6
CASKIGGVKNEQYF
>TRBJ1-1|TRBV7-8
CASSSGWGPNTEAFF
>TRBJ2-3|TRBV20-1
CSAPLGDTQYF
>TRBJ2-7|TRBV27
CASSPTVIHEQYF
>TRBJ2-2|TRBV7-2
CASSDWNTGELFF
>TRBJ2-7|TRBV2
CASTQTRGHEQYF
>TRBJ2-5|TRBV5-4
CASTSQWEETQYF
>TRBJ1-1|TRBV12-3/TRBV12-4
CASRSFEEAFF
>TRBJ1-5|TRBV11-2
CASSLEPGPGSPQHF
>TRBJ1-5|TRBV19
CASTQTGGNNQPQHF
>TRBJ2-5|TRBV20-1
CSASPALAASGETQYF
>TRBJ2-7|TRBV6-1
CASRPPGQSYEQCF
>TRBJ1-2|TRBV7-9
CASSFRGGRGYTF